One sample yielded the 18 T cell receptor beta chains listed below, sequenced in a study of identical twins. TCRdb re-called the 5' RACE reads through MiXCR, storing one row per CDR3 protein. The sample yields some 1,700,000 distinct CDR3 sequences, 25% to 35% seen once. The sequencing sample was made of cord blood. These receptors came from a newborn girl in good health.

This sequence joins TRBV4-1 and TRBJ2-1, with D possibly TRBD2 on 6 matching bases. Deletions cut 1 base from V and 3 bases from J, with 13 bases between. Looked up from germline, CDR1 is MGHRA and CDR2 is YSYEKL. The length of the CDR3 is 16 residues. The CDR3, as DNA: TGCGCCAGCAGCCAAGGGAAACTAGCTGACTACAATGAGCAGTTCTTC. Residues: CASSQGKLADYNEQFF.

This clonotype was recorded a few times. This chain uses TRBV5-1 with TRBJ2-1; 8 bases map to TRBD1. Per germline, CDR1 SGHRS and CDR2 YFSETQ. With 0 bases clipped from V and 7 bases from J, the junction kept 6 bases outside the gene matches. This CDR3 region has 15 residues. The DNA of the CDR3 is TGCGCCAGCAGCTTGGTTTCCGACAGGGGAAATGAGCAGTTCTTC. Its protein is CASSLVSDRGNEQFF.

V and J are TRBV5-1 and TRBJ1-2; D unresolved. Germline V gene sequence: CDR1 SGHRS, CDR2 YFSETQ. The length of the CDR3 is 15 residues. V was shortened by 0 bases and J by 4 bases, with 13 bases between the two germline ends. The CDR3 DNA follows: TGCGCCAGCAGCTTGGGACACAGAGGGTCCTATGGCTACACCTTC. This sequence encodes CASSLGHRGSYGYTF. The entire variable domain, with the rest obtained from reference TRBV5-1 and TRBJ1-2, is as follows: KAGVTQTPRYLIKTRGQQVTLSCSPISGHRSVSWYQQTPGQGLQFLFEYFSETQRNKGNFPGRFSGRQFSNSRSEMNVSTLELGDSALYLCASSLGHRGSYGYTFGSGTRLTVV.

The CDR3 reads CAISESAQGSNQPQHF. CDR3 DNA: TGTGCCATCAGTGAGTCCGCACAGGGAAGCAATCAGCCCCAGCATTTT. The chain joins TRBV10-3 to TRBJ1-5; D is possibly TRBD1 (6 bases). Germline-derived CDR1 and CDR2 are ENHRY and SYGVKD. Trimming pared 0 bases from V and 1 base from J, leaving 10 bases between. The CDR3 is made up of 16 amino acids.

The chain combines TRBV7-9 with TRBJ2-7, with a possible D match to TRBD1 (6 bases). Germline CDR1 reads SEHNR; CDR2 reads FQNEAQ (reference sequence). There are 14 residues in the CDR3. V shed 0 bases and J shed 4 bases, with 10 bases lying between them. This chain's CDR3 is CASSLAAGEYEQYF. DNA for the CDR3: TGTGCCAGCAGCTTAGCGGCAGGGGAATACGAGCAGTACTTC.

The gene calls are TRBV9 and TRBJ2-1; D ambiguous. V lost 0 bases and J lost 8, with 12 bases in between. Germline CDR1 SGDLS, CDR2 YYNGEE. The length of the CDR3 is 14 residues. The CDR3 sequence: CASSVGVGFHEQFF. The CDR3 bases are TGTGCCAGCAGCGTAGGTGTCGGGTTCCATGAGCAGTTCTTC.

In this sample, this clonotype turned up a few times. The V call is TRBV20-1, the J call TRBJ2-3, with D tentatively TRBD2 (5 bases). Germline V gene data show CDR1 as DFQATT and CDR2 as SNEGSKA (reference sequence). This CDR3 has 16 residues. The V end lost 2 bases, the J end lost 0 bases, and 15 bases lay between the germline ends. CDR3 residues: CSARRLGGGSTDTQYF. CDR3 bases: TGCAGTGCTAGACGATTAGGAGGCGGGAGCACAGATACGCAGTATTTT.

The V call is TRBV5-1, the J call TRBJ2-3, with D possibly being TRBD1 (5 bases). The CDR3 covers 15 residues. Trimming left V 2 bases short and J 2 bases short, with 12 bases between. The germline V gene has CDR1 SGHRS and CDR2 YFSETQ. The CDR3 loop reads CASSFERGDTDTQYF. As DNA, the CDR3 is TGCGCCAGCAGCTTTGAAAGGGGTGACACAGATACGCAGTATTTT.

This clonotype has a handful of counts. The chain combines TRBV6-2 or TRBV6-3 with TRBJ2-5; TRBD2 agrees at 11 bases. J gave up 3 bases and V 5 bases, and 14 bases lay outside the gene matches. The CDR3 is made up of 18 amino acids. CDR1 is MNHEY and CDR2 is SVGEGT in the germline V gene. This chain's CDR3 is CASSRGLAGYDEKETQYF. CDR3 in DNA: TGTGCCAGCAGTCGTGGACTAGCGGGCTACGACGAAAAAGAGACCCAGTACTTC.

V usage is TRBV6-2 or TRBV6-3 and J usage is TRBJ2-1, with D possibly matching TRBD2 (5 bases). The CDR3 runs to 15 residues. The germline gives CDR1 MNHEY, CDR2 SVGEGT. Trimming left V 6 bases short and J 4 bases short, with 16 bases between. CDR3 DNA sequence: TGTGCCAGCAGCAGCGGACGCAAGCCATACAATGAGCAGTTCTTC. Translating gives CASSSGRKPYNEQFF.

J is TRBJ1-4 and V is TRBV7-9; D might be TRBD1 (5 bases). Germline V CDR1 and CDR2: SEHNR, FQNEAQ (reference sequence). The V end was cut by 5 bases, the J end by 4 bases, with 23 bases between. CDR3 length equals 18 residues. The CDR3 sequence is CASSPRKMGGRFNEKLFF. CDR3 nucleotide sequence: TGTGCCAGCAGCCCACGGAAGATGGGGGGACGGTTTAATGAAAAACTGTTTTTT. Full variable domain (outside the CDR3, taken from reference TRBV7-9 and TRBJ1-4): DTGVSQNPRHKITKRGQNVTFRCDPISEHNRLYWYRQTLGQGPEFLTYFQNEAQLEKSRLLSDRFSAERPKGSFSTLEIQRTEQGDSAMYLCASSPRKMGGRFNEKLFFGSGTQLSVL.

The chain couples TRBV3-1 to TRBJ1-1, with D possibly being TRBD1 (6 bases). CDR1 and CDR2 (germline): LGHDT, YNNKEL (reference sequence). V was trimmed by 1 base and J by 3 bases, leaving 21 bases between them. The CDR3 is 18 residues long. This CDR3 is CASSQVYRGAREDTEAFF. CDR3 sequence (DNA): TGTGCCAGCAGCCAAGTCTATCGGGGGGCGAGGGAGGACACTGAAGCTTTCTTT.

V gene TRBV6-6 combines with J gene TRBJ1-5, with TRBD1 matching 8 bases. The germline gives CDR1 MNHNY, CDR2 SVGAGI (reference sequence). This CDR3 is 16 amino acids long. After removal of 2 bases from V and 2 bases from J, the junction contained 5 bases not matched to a gene. CDR3 bases: TGTGCCAGCAGTTACGTAGGACAGGGAGGCAATCAGCCCCAGCATTTT. Protein product: CASSYVGQGGNQPQHF.

This clonotype was seen just once. The CDR3 DNA is TGTGCCATCAGTGGGACAGGGAGGAACACCGGGGAGCTGTTTTTT. As protein: CAISGTGRNTGELFF. V usage is TRBV10-3 and J usage is TRBJ2-2; TRBD1 aligns across 8 bases. CDR3 size: 15 residues. The V gene end was trimmed by 4 bases and the J gene end by 1 base; junction bases not matched to a gene: 2. The germline V gene encodes CDR1 ENHRY and CDR2 SYGVKD.

This chain uses TRBV5-1 with TRBJ1-3; no clear D gene. CDR1 is SGHRS and CDR2 is YFSETQ in the germline V gene. V was pared by 4 bases and J by 0 bases, with 11 bases between. The CDR3 contains 15 residues. DNA for the CDR3: TGCGCCAGCAGCGAAGTCGGGGTCTCTGGAAACACCATATATTTT. Amino acids: CASSEVGVSGNTIYF.

The V call is TRBV5-6, the J call TRBJ2-1; 13 nucleotides align to TRBD2. CDR3 length equals 17 residues. Trimming took 0 bases from V and 5 from J; bases not matched to a gene: 5. Germline CDR1 and CDR2: SGHDT and YYEEEE. CDR3 in amino acids: CASSLEVLAGGNNEQFF. CDR3 in DNA: TGTGCCAGCAGCTTGGAGGTACTAGCGGGGGGGAACAATGAGCAGTTCTTC.

Only a few counts were recorded for this clonotype. The chain has TRBV6-5 and TRBJ2-1, with D maybe TRBD2 (6 bases). The germline V and J ends were trimmed by 4 bases and 3 bases, with 13 bases remaining between them. This CDR3 is 15 amino acids long. From germline, CDR1 is MNHEY and CDR2 SVGAGI. CDR3 in amino acids: CASSFFREVYNEQFF. CDR3 coding DNA: TGTGCCAGCAGTTTTTTTAGGGAGGTCTACAATGAGCAGTTCTTC.

A few counts support this clonotype. The chain combines TRBV15 with TRBJ2-3; D is unclear. The CDR3 consists of 17 residues. The V gene lost 6 bases and the J gene lost 2 bases, with 21 bases spanning the gap. CDR1 is LNHNV, CDR2 YYDKDF, per germline (reference sequence). The DNA of the CDR3 is TGTGCCACCAGTGGGTATCGTTTGGCGCTCCTCACAGATACGCAGTATTTT. It translates to CATSGYRLALLTDTQYF.